The 8 T cell receptor beta chains in this list originate from one sample, sequenced in a study of T cells in Graves' hyperthyroidism and ophthalmopathy. Using RNA transcripts as the source, TCR beta CDR3 regions were amplified. Using the HTBI primer set, a first-round RT-PCR was run on the TCR CDR3. TCRdb re-derived calls from the multiplex PCR reads in MiXCR, one entry per CDR3 protein. There are more than 300,000 distinct CDR3 sequences in the sample; about 18% occur only once, and 40% to 45% lies in the top ten. The sample was blood. Receptor source: a man younger than 35 with Graves' ophthalmopathy.

Only a few counts were recorded for this clonotype. The chain joins TRBV5-6 to TRBJ2-3; 7 bases align to TRBD1. This CDR3 has 17 residues. Germline assignment: CDR1 SGHDT and CDR2 YYEEEE. V lost 1 base and J lost 0; bases outside the gene matches: 8. The CDR3 spells CASSLYRAGGSTDTQYF. CDR3 coding DNA: TGTGCCAGCAGCTTGTATAGGGCAGGGGGTAGCACAGATACGCAGTATTTT.

The V call is TRBV6-5, the J call TRBJ2-2; tentatively, D is TRBD1 or TRBD2 (5 bases each). Trimming stripped 0 bases from V and 1 base from J, with 9 bases between. The CDR3 contains 16 residues. Germline V CDR1 and CDR2: MNHEY, SVGAGI. As DNA, the CDR3 is TGTGCCAGCAGTTACTCGGGGGACCTGAACACCGGGGAGCTGTTTTTT. Its translation is CASSYSGDLNTGELFF.

This clonotype was seen many times. The rearrangement joins TRBV6-5 to TRBJ2-2, with D tentatively TRBD2 (5 bases). The CDR3 covers 13 residues. CDR1 is MNHEY and CDR2 is SVGAGI in the germline V gene. Trimming took 2 bases from V and 7 from J, leaving 8 bases between them. This CDR3 reads CASSYGGGGELFF. In nucleotides, the CDR3 is TGTGCCAGCAGTTACGGCGGAGGCGGGGAGCTGTTTTTT.

About this clonotype itself: The junction departs from the called germline gene at one end, perhaps through a read error. The chain recombines TRBV3-1 with TRBJ2-6; a weak D match, TRBD1 (5 bases). Germline values: CDR1 LGHDT, CDR2 YNNKEL (reference sequence). The CDR3 is made up of 14 amino acids. The CDR3 here is CASSQDTGANILTF. The CDR3 coding sequence is TGTGCCAGCAGCCAGGACACTGGGGCCAACATCCTGACTTTC.

This clonotype was picked up many times. V gene TRBV27 combines with J gene TRBJ2-7; possibly TRBD1 for D (5 bases). Germline CDR1 is MNHEY and CDR2 is SMNVEV (reference sequence). CDR3 length equals 15 residues. The ends were cut back, 4 bases at V and 1 base at J, with 14 bases in the middle. CDR3 sequence reads: CASSSRQFGSYEQYF. The CDR3 nucleotides read TGTGCCAGCAGTTCCAGACAGTTTGGGTCCTACGAGCAGTACTTC.

This clonotype was observed a handful of times. J is TRBJ2-7 and V is TRBV10-3; maybe TRBD1 (5 bases). Trimming removed 6 bases from V and 0 bases from J, with 9 bases in between. The CDR3 length is 13 residues. Looked up from germline, CDR1 is ENHRY and CDR2 is SYGVKD. DNA of the CDR3: TGTGCCATCAGCCAGGGCTTCTCCTACGAGCAGTACTTC. It yields the protein CAISQGFSYEQYF.

This clonotype appeared many times. The chain carries TRBV5-6 and TRBJ1-5, with TRBD1 identical over 9 bases. Trimming took 2 bases from V and 7 from J; bases not matched to a gene: 10. This CDR3 has 16 amino acids. The germline CDR1 and CDR2 sequences are SGHDT and YYEEEE. The CDR3 here is CASSLQAGTGQQPQHF. The CDR3 bases are TGTGCCAGCAGCTTACAGGCCGGGACAGGGCAGCAGCCCCAGCATTTT. Complete variable domain (other parts from reference TRBV5-6 and TRBJ1-5): DAGVTQSPTHLIKTRGQQVTLRCSPKSGHDTVSWYQQALGQGPQFIFQYYEEEERQRGNFPDRFSGHQFPNYSSELNVNALLLGDSALYLCASSLQAGTGQQPQHFGDGTRLSIL.

This clonotype has a handful of counts. V is TRBV6-6 and J is TRBJ1-2; a weak D match, TRBD1 (5 bases). The CDR3 spans 15 residues. With 0 bases removed from V and 6 bases from J, the gap between germline ends came to 14 bases. CDR1 is MNHNY, CDR2 SVGAGI, per germline (reference sequence). CDR3 nucleotides: TGTGCCAGCAGTTACTCGTGGGGGACGAGTAATGGCTACACCTTC. Translation: CASSYSWGTSNGYTF.